Below, 10 T cell receptor beta chains from the same sample are listed, as sequenced in a study of control samples from healthy donors and cancer patients (dated by TCRdb to about 2020). Receptor amplification or capture employed the immunoSEQ multiplex PCR assay. TCRdb took over this immuneACCESS table, retaining in-frame rearrangements with V and J assigned. Such tables are incomplete; in checked studies, under half of the missing clones stem from an unresolved V gene, and the remainder is unexplained. In this sample the table shows about 120,000 clones, around 87% of which occur a single time. The ten largest clones represent about 8.7% of the sample. The sequencing input was blood. The source is a man aged 35-49 years in good health.

This clone was picked up a small number of times. J is TRBJ2-7 and V is TRBV10-2; D not certain. The ends were cut back, 6 bases at V and 0 bases at J, with 9 bases in the middle. Germline CDR1 WSHSY, CDR2 SAAADI. The CDR3 loop spans 13 amino acids. In DNA, the CDR3 is TGCGCCAGCAGCCCGACACACTCCTACGAGCAGTACTTC. It yields the protein CASSPTHSYEQYF.

The chain has TRBV29-1 and TRBJ1-2; a weak D match, TRBD1 (5 bases). The CDR3 consists of 14 residues. V lost 4 bases and J 7 bases, leaving 19 bases between the germline ends. Germline loops: CDR1 SQVTM, CDR2 ANQGSEA. The CDR3 region is CSVGTLGAVGGYTF. CDR3 nucleotides: TGCAGCGTTGGAACACTCGGGGCAGTTGGTGGCTACACCTTC.

V gene TRBV12-3 or TRBV12-4 combines with J gene TRBJ2-2; D call uncertain. The CDR3 contains 13 residues. V was pared by 1 base and J by 6 bases, with 6 bases between. Here the CDR3 DNA reads TGTGCCAGCAGTTTAGGCTGGGCCGGGGAGCTGTTTTTT. Encoded protein: CASSLGWAGELFF.

The J gene is TRBJ2-7, the V gene TRBV10-1; D assignment may be TRBD1 or TRBD2 (5 bases each). V was cut by 4 bases and J by 0 bases, with 10 bases left in between. Germline V lookup: CDR1 WNHNN, CDR2 SYGVQD (reference sequence). This CDR3 spans 14 amino acids. The CDR3 DNA is TGCGCCAGCAGTGTTAATGGGGGCTCCTACGAGCAGTACTTC. It encodes CASSVNGGSYEQYF.

J is TRBJ2-3 and V is TRBV6-5, with 9 bases identical to TRBD2. Germline V gives CDR1 MNHEY, CDR2 SVGAGI. With V trimmed by 2 bases and J by 2 bases, 5 bases remained unmatched. The length of the CDR3 is 16 residues. The CDR3 DNA is TGTGCCAGCAGTTACGGGGCTAGCGGGGTCACAGATACGCAGTATTTT. Its translation: CASSYGASGVTDTQYF.

This sequence joins TRBV7-9 and TRBJ1-3; D not resolved. Germline assignment: CDR1 SEHNR and CDR2 FQNEAQ (reference sequence). The CDR3 loop spans 13 amino acids. V was cut by 6 bases and J by 3 bases, with 9 bases left in between. The CDR3 loop is CASRPADGNTIYF. DNA for the CDR3: TGTGCCAGCAGACCCGCGGATGGAAACACCATATATTTT. The whole variable domain, remainder taken from reference TRBV7-9 and TRBJ1-3, is DTGVSQNPRHKITKRGQNVTFRCDPISEHNRLYWYRQTLGQGPEFLTYFQNEAQLEKSRLLSDRFSAERPKGSFSTLEIQRTEQGDSAMYLCASRPADGNTIYFGEGSWLTVV.

This clone has only one observation. This chain joins TRBV19 and TRBJ2-1, with D possibly being TRBD1 (6 bases). Trimming took 4 bases from V and 6 from J, leaving 13 bases between them. This CDR3 has 14 residues. Germline V CDR1 and CDR2: LNHDA, SQIVND (reference sequence). The CDR3 loop is CASSRGRDGNEQFF. The CDR3 nucleotides are TGTGCCAGTAGTAGGGGGCGCGATGGCAATGAGCAGTTCTTC.

This clone was recorded a few times. V and J are TRBV7-9 and TRBJ1-2, with a weak D call TRBD1 (5 bases). The V and J ends lost 5 bases and 3 bases respectively, with 22 bases between them. Germline V gene data show CDR1 as SEHNR and CDR2 as FQNEAQ (reference sequence). This CDR3 has 17 amino acids. The DNA for the CDR3 is TGTGCCAGCAGCGTTGGGGGTTCCGGGGGACGGTACTATGGCTACACCTTC. Translating it yields CASSVGGSGGRYYGYTF.

The chain couples TRBV7-2 to TRBJ1-2; no firm D call. The V end lost 4 bases, the J end lost 5 bases, and 11 bases lay between the germline ends. The CDR3 has 13 amino acids. Germline V lookup: CDR1 SGHTA, CDR2 FQGNSA. The CDR3 reads CASSSQPLYGYTF. CDR3 DNA sequence: TGTGCCAGCAGCTCCCAGCCATTGTATGGCTACACCTTC.

The chain has TRBV30 and TRBJ1-1, with 9 bases aligning to TRBD1. The CDR3 is 14 residues long. CDR1 is GTSNPN and CDR2 is SVGIG in the germline V gene (reference sequence). V gave up 4 bases and J gave up 7 bases; unmatched junction bases: 10. CDR3 region: CAWNVTGGWIEAFF. The CDR3 nucleotides read TGTGCCTGGAACGTCACAGGGGGCTGGATTGAAGCTTTCTTT.